This T cell receptor beta chain was sequenced in a study of T cell changes during pregnancy in multiple sclerosis. Measured with immunoSEQ multiplex PCR; TCRdb has only the in-frame clones, and not every one. The sample consists of about 47,000 clones, 80% to 95% of them appearing once. The germline gives CDR1 LGHNT, CDR2 FRNRAP. Trimming cost V 0 bases and J 5 bases; bases outside gene matches: 6. The length of the CDR3 is 15 residues. The V call is TRBV12-5, the J call TRBJ1-2; 7 nucleotides match TRBD1. Sequencing was performed on peripheral blood, taken in the third trimester of pregnancy. This receptor was taken from a female donor with multiple sclerosis, enrolled in a pregnancy study. The CDR3 DNA reads TGTGCTAGTGGTTTGGTACTCGACAGGGTTTATGGCTACACCTTC. Translating gives CASGLVLDRVYGYTF.